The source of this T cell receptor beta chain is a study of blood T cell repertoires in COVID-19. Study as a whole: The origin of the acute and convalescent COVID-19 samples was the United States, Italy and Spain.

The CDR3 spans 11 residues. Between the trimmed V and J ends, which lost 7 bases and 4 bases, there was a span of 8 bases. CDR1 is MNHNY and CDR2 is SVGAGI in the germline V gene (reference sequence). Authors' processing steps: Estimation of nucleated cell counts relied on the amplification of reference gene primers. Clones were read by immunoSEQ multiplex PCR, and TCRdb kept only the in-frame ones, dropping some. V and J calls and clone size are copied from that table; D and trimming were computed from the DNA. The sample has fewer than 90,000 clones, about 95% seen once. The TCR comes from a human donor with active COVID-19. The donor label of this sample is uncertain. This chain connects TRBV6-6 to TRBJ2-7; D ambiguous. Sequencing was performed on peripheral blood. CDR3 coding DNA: TGTGCCAGCAATACTCGATACGAGCAGTACTTC. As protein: CASNTRYEQYF.